This TCR beta chain was retrieved from a study of preoperative IRX-2 immunotherapy in early breast cancer. The CDR3 runs 16 residues. The V gene end was trimmed by 7 bases and the J gene end by 0 bases; junction bases not matched to a gene: 9. CDR1 is LNHDA and CDR2 is SQIVND in the germline V gene (reference sequence). Treatment indicated: preoperative locoregional IRX-2 cytokine immunotherapy. Clones were read by immunoSEQ multiplex PCR, and TCRdb kept only the in-frame ones, dropping some. Seen here are 40,000 to 50,000 clones, 60% to 85% observed once, and the top ten hold 1% to 1.5%. V gene TRBV19 combines with J gene TRBJ2-3; 8 nucleotides line up with TRBD1. This TCR was recovered from a human donor with breast cancer. The sample consisted of tumor tissue, taken after IRX-2 immunotherapy. CDR3 sequence: CASTIEGTGSTDTQYF. The CDR3 DNA reads as TGTGCCAGTACCATAGAAGGGACAGGCAGCACAGATACGCAGTATTTT. The variable domain in full, completed from reference TRBV19 and TRBJ2-3, reads DGGITQSPKYLFRKEGQNVTLSCEQNLNHDAMYWYRQDPGQGLRLIYYSQIVNDFQKGDIAEGYSVSREKKESFPLTVTSAQKNPTAFYLCASTIEGTGSTDTQYFGPGTRLTVL.